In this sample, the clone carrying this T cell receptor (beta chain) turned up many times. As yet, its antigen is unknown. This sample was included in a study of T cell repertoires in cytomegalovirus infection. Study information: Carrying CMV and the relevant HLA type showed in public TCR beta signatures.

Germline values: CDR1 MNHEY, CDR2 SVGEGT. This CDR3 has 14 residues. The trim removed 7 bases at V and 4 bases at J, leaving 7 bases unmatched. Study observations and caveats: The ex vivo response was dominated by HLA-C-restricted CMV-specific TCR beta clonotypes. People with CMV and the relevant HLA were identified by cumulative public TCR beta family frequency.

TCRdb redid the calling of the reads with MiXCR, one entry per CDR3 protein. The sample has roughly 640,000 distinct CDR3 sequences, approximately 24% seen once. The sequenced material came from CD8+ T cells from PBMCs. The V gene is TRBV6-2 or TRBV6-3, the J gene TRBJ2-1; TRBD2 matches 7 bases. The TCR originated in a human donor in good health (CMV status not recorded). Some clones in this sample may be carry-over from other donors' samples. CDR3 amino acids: CASTSDGGYNEQFF. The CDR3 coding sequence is TGTGCCAGCACCTCCGACGGGGGGTACAATGAGCAGTTCTTC.